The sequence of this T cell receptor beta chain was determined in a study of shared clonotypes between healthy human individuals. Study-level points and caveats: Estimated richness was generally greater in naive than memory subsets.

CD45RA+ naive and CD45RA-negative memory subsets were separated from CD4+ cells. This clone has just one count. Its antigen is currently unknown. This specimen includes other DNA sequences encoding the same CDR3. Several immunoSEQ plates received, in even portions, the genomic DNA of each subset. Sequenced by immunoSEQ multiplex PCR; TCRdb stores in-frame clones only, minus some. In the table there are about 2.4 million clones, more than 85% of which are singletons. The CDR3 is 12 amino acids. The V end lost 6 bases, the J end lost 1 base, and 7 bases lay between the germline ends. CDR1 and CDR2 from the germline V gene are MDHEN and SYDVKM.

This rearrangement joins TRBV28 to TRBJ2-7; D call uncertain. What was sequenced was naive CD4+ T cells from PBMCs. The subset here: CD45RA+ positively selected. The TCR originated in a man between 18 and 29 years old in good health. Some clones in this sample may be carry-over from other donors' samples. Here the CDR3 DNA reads TGTGCCAGCAGCCTCAAATCCTACGAGCAGTACTTC. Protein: CASSLKSYEQYF.